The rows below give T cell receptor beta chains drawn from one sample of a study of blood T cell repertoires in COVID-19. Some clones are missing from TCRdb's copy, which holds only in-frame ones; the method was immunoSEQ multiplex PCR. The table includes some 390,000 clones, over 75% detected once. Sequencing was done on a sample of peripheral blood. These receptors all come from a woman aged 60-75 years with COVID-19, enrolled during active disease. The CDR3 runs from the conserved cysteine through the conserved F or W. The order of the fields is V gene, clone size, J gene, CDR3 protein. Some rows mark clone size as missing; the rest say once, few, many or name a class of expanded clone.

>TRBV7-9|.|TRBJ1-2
CASSPSTGEDYGYTF
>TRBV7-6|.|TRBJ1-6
CASSLALDLNSPLHF
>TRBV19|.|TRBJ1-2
CASSTRTGGIYGYTF
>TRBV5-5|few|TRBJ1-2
CASSPLPRANYGYTF
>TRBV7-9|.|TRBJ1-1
CASSSREGRGEAFF
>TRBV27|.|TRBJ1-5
CASSLWGGRQALNQPQHF
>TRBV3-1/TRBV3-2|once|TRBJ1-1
CASSPGVWANTEAFF
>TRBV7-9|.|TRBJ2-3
CASSAVPDTQYF
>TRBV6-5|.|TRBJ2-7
CASRETGQGYEQYF
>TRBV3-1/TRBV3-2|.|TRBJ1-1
CASSYGAANTEAFF
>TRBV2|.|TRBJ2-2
CASTGGPYTGELFF
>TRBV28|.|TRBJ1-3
CASGSSSGELRNTIYF
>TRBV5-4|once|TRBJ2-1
CASSLGSGGANEQFF
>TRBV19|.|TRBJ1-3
CASSKLSLTGGNTIYF
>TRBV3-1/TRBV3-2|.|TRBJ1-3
CASSQHTGAGNTIYF
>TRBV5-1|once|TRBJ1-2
CASSLDTGGNYGYTF
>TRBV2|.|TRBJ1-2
CASRQGQYYGYTF
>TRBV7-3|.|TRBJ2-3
CASSFQQGETDTQYF
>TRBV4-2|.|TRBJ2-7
CASSQDSLYEQYF
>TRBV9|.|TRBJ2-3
CASSVGPARSTDTQYF
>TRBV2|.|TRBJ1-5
CASSPDRAYNQPQHF
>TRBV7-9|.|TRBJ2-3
CASSRGGSTDTQYF
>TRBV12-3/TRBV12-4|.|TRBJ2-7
CASSRGHSYEQYF
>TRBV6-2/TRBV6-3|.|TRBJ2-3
CASSYEGLAGASTDTQYF
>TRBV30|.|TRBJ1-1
CAWATGGTEAFF
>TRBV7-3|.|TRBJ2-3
CASSVIPPAGAITDTQYF
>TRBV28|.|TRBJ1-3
CATRTGAGNTIYF
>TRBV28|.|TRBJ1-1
CASSSPQMNTEAFF
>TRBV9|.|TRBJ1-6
CASSFSDRAGNSPLHF
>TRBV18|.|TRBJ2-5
CASSPGGKETQYF
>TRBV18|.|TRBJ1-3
CASSTGQGASGNTIYF
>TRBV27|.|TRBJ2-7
CASRSSGVEQYF
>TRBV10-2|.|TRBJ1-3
CASSGEPSGGNTIYF
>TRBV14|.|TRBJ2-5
CASSPPAPGTQYF